One sample yielded the 32 T cell receptor beta chains listed below, sequenced in a study of monozygotic twins with inflammatory bowel disease. TCRdb re-called the 5' RACE reads and catalogs CDR3 proteins one per entry, DNA excluded. This sample's table reports 350,000 to 550,000 distinct CDR3 sequences. Sequences were obtained from blood. Receptor source: a human donor with ulcerative colitis or Crohn's disease, or a healthy co-twin of an affected twin (not recorded which).

The rearrangement joins TRBV12-3 or TRBV12-4 to TRBJ2-5. The length of the CDR3 is 12 residues. This chain's CDR3 is CASSQTGTTQYF.

The gene calls are TRBV4-3 and TRBJ1-5. The CDR3 sequence is 14 residues long. Germline assignment: CDR1 LGHNA and CDR2 YSLEER. The CDR3 region is CASSYGTARGPQHF.

The rearrangement links TRBV5-1 to TRBJ1-5. Germline assignment: CDR1 SGHRS and CDR2 YFSETQ. The CDR3 totals 13 residues. This chain's CDR3 is CASSLEVNQPQHF.

This chain uses TRBV9 with TRBJ2-2. CDR1 and CDR2 (germline): SGDLS, YYNGEE. CDR3 length equals 12 residues. The CDR3 protein is CASSPEVGELFF.

This rearrangement joins TRBV4-2 to TRBJ2-2; the TRBD2 assignment by TCRdb is unverifiable without DNA. In germline, CDR1 is LGHNA, CDR2 YNFKEQ. CDR3 length: 17 residues. CDR3: CASSPTSGKLNTGELFF.

This chain uses TRBV28 with TRBJ2-2; with no DNA, the TCRdb D assignment of TRBD1 cannot be verified. The CDR3 covers 16 residues. Germline V gene sequence: CDR1 MDHEN, CDR2 SYDVKM. The chain's CDR3 is CASSSVPGGAGGELFF.

The chain links TRBV4-3 to TRBJ2-7; TCRdb reports TRBD1, a call that lacks DNA to check it against. CDR3 size: 13 residues. CDR1 and CDR2 (germline): LGHNA, YSLEER. The CDR3 sequence: CASSRGTGFEQYF.

V and J are TRBV5-1 and TRBJ2-2; TCRdb reports TRBD1, a call that lacks DNA to check it against. Looked up from germline, CDR1 is SGHRS and CDR2 is YFSETQ. CDR3 length: 14 amino acids. The CDR3 is CASSFAGATGELFF.

V is TRBV19 and J is TRBJ1-5; the D call of TRBD1 rests on TCRdb alone, since no DNA is present to check it. This CDR3 has 13 residues. Germline values: CDR1 LNHDA, CDR2 SQIVND (reference sequence). CDR3 in amino acids: CATAGTFNQPQHF.

The V gene is TRBV7-9, the J gene TRBJ2-7; TCRdb selects TRBD2, and the lack of DNA leaves this call unchecked. Per the germline V gene, CDR1 is SEHNR and CDR2 is FQNEAQ (reference sequence). This CDR3 is 14 amino acids long. The CDR3 spells CASSLAGEEYEQYF.

V gene TRBV5-1 combines with J gene TRBJ2-7; TCRdb indicates TRBD1, and absent DNA this call remains unverified. Per the germline V gene, CDR1 is SGHRS and CDR2 is YFSETQ. The CDR3 runs 16 residues. The CDR3 loop reads CASSLPGAGATYEQYF.

The chain joins TRBV12-3 or TRBV12-4 to TRBJ2-3; TCRdb names TRBD2, which stays unverified in the absence of DNA. There are 18 residues in the CDR3. The CDR3 loop reads CASSFGWGLAGDADTQYF.

This chain uses TRBV27 with TRBJ1-5; absent DNA, TCRdb's TRBD1 call cannot be checked. CDR3 length: 13 residues. The germline V gene has CDR1 MNHEY and CDR2 SMNVEV (reference sequence). CDR3 protein: CASNDRTGQPQHF.

The rearrangement uses TRBV7-2 and TRBJ1-1; TCRdb proposes TRBD1, but this gene call is untestable without DNA. CDR3 length: 14 amino acids. Germline V CDR1 and CDR2: SGHTA, FQGNSA. CDR3 loop: CASSLHRGYTEAFF.

This chain connects TRBV28 to TRBJ2-1; with no DNA, the TCRdb D assignment of TRBD1 cannot be verified. Germline assignment: CDR1 MDHEN and CDR2 SYDVKM. This CDR3 has 17 amino acids. CDR3 sequence reads: CASSPVTGSLSYNEQFF.

The chain links TRBV5-1 to TRBJ2-5; TCRdb indicates TRBD2, and absent DNA this call remains unverified. The germline CDR1 and CDR2 sequences are SGHRS and YFSETQ. This CDR3 has 13 residues. CDR3 sequence reads: CASQRAYQETQYF.

The chain carries TRBV7-2 and TRBJ2-7; lacking DNA, the TRBD2 call made by TCRdb goes unchecked. The CDR3 is 15 residues long. Germline V gene sequence: CDR1 SGHTA, CDR2 FQGNSA. The CDR3 protein is CASSLGAGFSYEQYF.

The CDR3 reads CASRLGGLSSYEQYF. V gene TRBV5-1 combines with J gene TRBJ2-7; TCRdb calls TRBD1, which cannot be checked without DNA. Germline V lookup: CDR1 SGHRS, CDR2 YFSETQ. The CDR3 runs 15 residues.

The chain links TRBV18 to TRBJ2-1; with no DNA, the TCRdb D assignment of TRBD2 cannot be verified. The CDR3 totals 16 residues. CDR1 KGHSH and CDR2 LQKENI come from the germline V gene. CDR3 sequence reads: CASSPPLAGGPNEQFF.

This chain links TRBV6-1 with TRBJ2-5; TCRdb reports TRBD1, a call that lacks DNA to check it against. The CDR3 is 15 residues long. The germline CDR1 and CDR2 sequences are MNHNS and SASEGT. The CDR3 loop is CASSRPGQGAETQYF.

V usage is TRBV12-3 or TRBV12-4 and J usage is TRBJ2-1; TCRdb reports TRBD2, a call that lacks DNA to check it against. The CDR3 consists of 16 residues. The CDR3 region is CASSGIRGGPDNEQFF.

Here the CDR3 reads CSANKWGQAAGGYTF. V is TRBV20-1 and J is TRBJ1-2; with no DNA, the TCRdb D assignment of TRBD1 cannot be verified. This CDR3 region has 15 residues. Germline loops: CDR1 DFQATT, CDR2 SNEGSKA (reference sequence).

The chain carries TRBV7-2 and TRBJ2-1; TCRdb gives TRBD1 as the D gene, but with no DNA this cannot be confirmed. The CDR3 length is 13 residues. Per the germline V gene, CDR1 is SGHTA and CDR2 is FQGNSA. The CDR3 sequence: CASSPGVDNEQFF.

V gene TRBV19 combines with J gene TRBJ2-1; TCRdb picks TRBD1, but there is no DNA to check that call. In germline, CDR1 is LNHDA, CDR2 SQIVND (reference sequence). This CDR3 is built from 14 residues. CDR3 sequence reads: CASSRSISYNEQFF.

J is TRBJ1-1 and V is TRBV7-9; there is no DNA to check the TCRdb D call of TRBD1. CDR3 size: 11 residues. Germline values: CDR1 SEHNR, CDR2 FQNEAQ (reference sequence). CDR3 loop: CASNRASEAFF. The whole variable domain, remainder taken from reference TRBV7-9 and TRBJ1-1, is DTGVSQNPRHKITKRGQNVTFRCDPISEHNRLYWYRQTLGQGPEFLTYFQNEAQLEKSRLLSDRFSAERPKGSFSTLEIQRTEQGDSAMYLCASNRASEAFFGQGTRLTVV.

V and J are TRBV28 and TRBJ1-1; TCRdb proposes TRBD1, but this gene call is untestable without DNA. From germline, CDR1 is MDHEN and CDR2 SYDVKM. The CDR3 is 14 residues long. CDR3 in amino acids: CASSQIQGPPEAFF.

This chain joins TRBV5-1 and TRBJ2-7; TCRdb's D call of TRBD1 is untestable without DNA. CDR3 length: 14 residues. Germline assignment: CDR1 SGHRS and CDR2 YFSETQ. CDR3 region: CASSANQGAGEQYF.

V is TRBV20-1 and J is TRBJ1-4; TCRdb selects TRBD1, and the lack of DNA leaves this call unchecked. Germline V gene data show CDR1 as DFQATT and CDR2 as SNEGSKA (reference sequence). The CDR3 has 13 amino acids. CDR3 protein: CSASSPLYEKLFF.

This chain uses TRBV5-1 with TRBJ2-5; TCRdb picks TRBD2, but there is no DNA to check that call. Per the germline V gene, CDR1 is SGHRS and CDR2 is YFSETQ. CDR3 length: 14 residues. The CDR3 here is CASSLEGRRETQYF.

The gene calls are TRBV12-3 or TRBV12-4 and TRBJ2-2. This CDR3 has 12 residues. This CDR3 is CASSFSSGELFF.

The gene calls are TRBV6-6 and TRBJ2-3; TCRdb outputs TRBD1, but without DNA this stays unchecked. The CDR3 has 13 residues. From germline, CDR1 is MNHNY and CDR2 SVGAGI (reference sequence). The CDR3 sequence: CASSWRSPVTQYF.

The chain couples TRBV5-1 to TRBJ2-3; TCRdb's D call, TRBD1, is unchecked because there is no DNA. The CDR3 extends over 14 amino acids. Per germline, CDR1 SGHRS and CDR2 YFSETQ. CDR3 protein: CASMMTGVPDTQYF.